Shown below are 10 T cell receptor beta chains from a single sample sequenced in a study of shared clonotypes between healthy human individuals. Method: immunoSEQ multiplex PCR; TCRdb's copy keeps in-frame clones and lacks some. In the table there are about 450,000 clones, roughly 77% of which are singletons. Source material: PBMCs. The receptors shown here come from a woman aged 35 to 49 in good health. Some clones in this sample may be carry-over from other donors' samples.

The rearrangement uses TRBV7-2 and TRBJ2-7; unclear D gene. Trimming shortened V by 6 bases and J by 4 bases, and 13 bases separated the two germline ends. Germline V CDR1 and CDR2: SGHTA, FQGNSA. CDR3 length: 13 amino acids. CDR3 residues: CASRGAAQYEQYF. The CDR3 DNA follows: TGTGCCAGCAGAGGAGCAGCCCAGTACGAGCAGTACTTC.

The rearrangement uses TRBV13 and TRBJ2-5, with TRBD2 matching 13 bases. The J call is in doubt because the DNA end fits TRBJ2-7 better. CDR1 PRHDT and CDR2 FYEKMQ come from the germline V gene (reference sequence). CDR3 length: 16 amino acids. The CDR3 DNA is TGTGCCAGCAGCCCGGGACTAGCGGGACCAAGCTACGAGCAGTACTTC. Protein product: CASSPGLAGPSYEQYF.

V is TRBV28 and J is TRBJ1-5, with a weak D call TRBD1 (5 bases). Trimming took off 5 bases at V and 0 bases at J, with 11 bases between the two ends. CDR1 and CDR2 (germline): MDHEN, SYDVKM. This CDR3 is 15 amino acids long. DNA of the CDR3: TGTGCCAGCAGTATCCTGAGGGGTAGCAATCAGCCCCAGCATTTT. It specifies CASSILRGSNQPQHF.

Here the CDR3 reads CASSRQGFGTEAFF. The CDR3 DNA sequence: TGTGCCAGCAGCAGACAGGGTTTCGGCACTGAAGCTTTCTTT. This rearrangement joins TRBV7-3 to TRBJ1-1, with TRBD1 matching over 7 bases. Germline V gene lookup returns CDR1 SGHTA and CDR2 FQGTGA. The V segment lost 5 bases and the J segment 4 bases; nucleotides outside the gene matches: 7. The CDR3 is 14 amino acids.

This chain uses TRBV18 with TRBJ1-2; D not resolved. Germline V gene data show CDR1 as KGHSH and CDR2 as LQKENI. Trimming took 2 bases from V and 8 from J, leaving 15 bases between them. The CDR3 has 14 residues. The CDR3 here is CASSPTLQSEGYTF. The DNA of the CDR3 is TGTGCCAGCTCACCAACTTTACAGTCGGAGGGCTACACCTTC.

The V and J genes are TRBV7-8 and TRBJ2-3, with TRBD2 matching over 7 bases. With 5 bases clipped from V and 5 bases from J, the junction kept 16 bases outside the gene matches. Germline assignment: CDR1 SGHVS and CDR2 FQNEAQ. The CDR3 totals 17 residues. In DNA form, the CDR3 reads TGTGCCAGCAGCCAGGTGGTCGGGAGGTTGATCGGAGATACGCAGTATTTT. This sequence encodes CASSQVVGRLIGDTQYF.

The CDR3 sequence: CASSSSTGTDTQYF. In nucleotides, the CDR3 is TGTGCCAGCAGCTCGAGTACAGGGACAGATACGCAGTATTTT. The chain links TRBV5-4 to TRBJ2-3, with D perhaps TRBD1 (6 bases). V lost 3 bases and J lost 3, with 11 bases in between. The length of the CDR3 is 14 residues. Germline CDR1 reads SGHNT; CDR2 reads YYREEE (reference sequence).

The chain combines TRBV28 with TRBJ2-7, with D maybe TRBD1 (5 bases). Per the germline V gene, CDR1 is MDHEN and CDR2 is SYDVKM. The CDR3 loop spans 14 amino acids. V was cut by 5 bases and J by 6 bases, with 17 bases left in between. As DNA, the CDR3 is TGTGCCAGCAGTCCCCCAGGGCTAGGGTCCGAGCAGTACTTC. It specifies CASSPPGLGSEQYF.

The chain joins TRBV28 to TRBJ2-5; D is ambiguous. CDR3 length: 15 residues. The germline V gene encodes CDR1 MDHEN and CDR2 SYDVKM. Trimming took 6 bases from V and 3 from J, leaving 17 bases between them. The CDR3 reads CASSTPRTAKETQYF. DNA of the CDR3: TGTGCCAGCAGCACCCCACGGACGGCCAAAGAGACCCAGTACTTC.

This chain links TRBV2 with TRBJ2-7, with D perhaps given as TRBD1 or TRBD2 (6 bases each). This CDR3 has 13 residues. Germline assignment: CDR1 SNHLY and CDR2 FYNNEI. The germline V and J ends were trimmed by 6 bases and 3 bases, with 12 bases remaining between them. The CDR3 loop is CASRIGGGYEQYF. CDR3 DNA sequence: TGTGCCAGCAGGATAGGGGGAGGCTACGAGCAGTACTTC.